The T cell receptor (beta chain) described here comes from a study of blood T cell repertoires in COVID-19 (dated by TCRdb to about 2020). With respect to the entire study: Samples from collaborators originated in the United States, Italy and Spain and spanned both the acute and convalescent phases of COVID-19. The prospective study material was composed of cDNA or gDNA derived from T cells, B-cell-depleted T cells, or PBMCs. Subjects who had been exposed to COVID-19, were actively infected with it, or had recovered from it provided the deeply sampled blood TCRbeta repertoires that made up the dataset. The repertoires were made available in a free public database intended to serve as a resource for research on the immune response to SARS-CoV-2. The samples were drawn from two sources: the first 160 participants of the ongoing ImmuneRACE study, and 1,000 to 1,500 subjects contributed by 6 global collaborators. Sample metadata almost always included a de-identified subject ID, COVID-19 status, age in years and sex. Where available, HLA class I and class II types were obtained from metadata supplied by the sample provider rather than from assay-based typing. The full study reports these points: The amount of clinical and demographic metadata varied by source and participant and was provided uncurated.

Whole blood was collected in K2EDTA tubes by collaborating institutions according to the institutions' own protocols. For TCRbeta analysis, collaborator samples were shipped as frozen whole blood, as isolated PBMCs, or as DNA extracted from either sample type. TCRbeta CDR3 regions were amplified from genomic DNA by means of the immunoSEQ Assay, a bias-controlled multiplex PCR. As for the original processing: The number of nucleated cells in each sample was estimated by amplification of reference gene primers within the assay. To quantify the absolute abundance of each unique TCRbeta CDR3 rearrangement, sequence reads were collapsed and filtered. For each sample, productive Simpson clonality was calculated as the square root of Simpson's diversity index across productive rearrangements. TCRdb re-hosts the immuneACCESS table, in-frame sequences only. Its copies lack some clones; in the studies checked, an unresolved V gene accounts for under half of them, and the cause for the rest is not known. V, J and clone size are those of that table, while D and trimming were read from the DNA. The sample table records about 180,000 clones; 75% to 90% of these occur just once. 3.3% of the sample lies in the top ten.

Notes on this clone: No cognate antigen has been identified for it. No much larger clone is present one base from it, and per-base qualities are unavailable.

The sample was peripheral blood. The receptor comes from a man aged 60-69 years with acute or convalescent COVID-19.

The nucleotide sequence is TGTGCCAGCAGCTTCGAGCGGGATTACAATGAGCAGTTCTTC. Its protein is CASSFERDYNEQFF. The chain uses TRBV7-9 and TRBJ2-1, and TRBD2 matches 7 of the central bases. The germline V end is reduced by 3 bases and the J end by 4 bases; junction bases left unmatched: 3. Taken from the germline V gene (reference sequence), the CDR1 and CDR2 loops are SEHNR and FQNEAQ. The CDR3, from cysteine to phenylalanine, totals 14 residues. Just CDR3 DNA is preserved here, 42 bases in frame from base 1. The entire variable domain, with the stretches around the CDR3 drawn from the reference TRBV7-9 and TRBJ2-1 proteins, is DTGVSQNPRHKITKRGQNVTFRCDPISEHNRLYWYRQTLGQGPEFLTYFQNEAQLEKSRLLSDRFSAERPKGSFSTLEIQRTEQGDSAMYLCASSFERDYNEQFFGPGTRLTVL.